This entry describes one TCR beta chain. Its antigen remains unknown. These data come from a study of cytomegalovirus exposure and HLA in healthy donors. Across the study: Later, an analysis reported that the 95 to 150 validation repertoires had used the same platform as the roughly 650 first-cohort repertoires. Findings and caveats of the study: Cytomegalovirus-associated status was assigned to roughly 160 TCR beta chains.

The V segment lost 1 base and the J segment 3 bases; nucleotides outside the gene matches: 6. The CDR3 length is 15 residues. Germline-derived CDR1 and CDR2 are GTSNPN and SVGIG (reference sequence). Sequencing was performed with immunoSEQ multiplex PCR; in TCRdb, only in-frame clones are kept and a portion is missing. The table records tens of thousands of clones, under 96% of them present only once. The sequenced sample consisted of PBMCs. The TCR originated in a woman younger than 30 in good health and CMV-seropositive. The chain combines TRBV30 with TRBJ2-1, with 7 bases fitting TRBD2. The CDR3 spells CAWSETAGDYNEQFF. As DNA, the CDR3 is TGTGCCTGGAGTGAAACGGCGGGAGACTACAATGAGCAGTTCTTC.